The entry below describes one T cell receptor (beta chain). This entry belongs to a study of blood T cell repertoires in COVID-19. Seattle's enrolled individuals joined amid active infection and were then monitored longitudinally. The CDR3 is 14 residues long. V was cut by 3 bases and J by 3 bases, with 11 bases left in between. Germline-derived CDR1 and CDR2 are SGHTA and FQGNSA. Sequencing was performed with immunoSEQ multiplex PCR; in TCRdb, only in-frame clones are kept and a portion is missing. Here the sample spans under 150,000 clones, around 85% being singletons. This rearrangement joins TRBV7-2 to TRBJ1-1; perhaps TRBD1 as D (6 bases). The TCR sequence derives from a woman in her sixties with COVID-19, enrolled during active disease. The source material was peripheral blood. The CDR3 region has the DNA TGTGCCAGCAGCTTCGGACAGAGGGACACTGAAGCTTTCTTT. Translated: CASSFGQRDTEAFF.